Below, 6 T cell receptor beta chains from the same sample are listed, as sequenced in a study of Graves' ophthalmopathy and Graves' hyperthyroidism. Amplified material comprised TCR beta CDR3 regions derived from RNA transcripts. An opening RT-PCR round employed HTBI primers and preceded a second-round multiplex PCR. In TCRdb, the multiplex PCR reads were re-called with MiXCR into one record per CDR3 protein. The sample has over a million distinct CDR3 sequences; roughly two fifths are singletons. The sample was peripheral blood or thyroid tissue (not recorded which). Receptor source: an adult man with Graves' hyperthyroidism.

J is TRBJ2-7 and V is TRBV12-3 or TRBV12-4; TRBD1 agrees at 7 bases. CDR3 length: 16 amino acids. The V gene end was trimmed by 4 bases and the J gene end by 5 bases; junction bases not matched to a gene: 14. CDR3 loop: CASSSGTGQLRDEQYF. CDR3 DNA: TGTGCCAGCAGTTCGGGAACGGGACAGTTGAGGGACGAGCAGTACTTC.

The table lists this clonotype with many counts. The chain joins TRBV9 to TRBJ1-2, with D possibly matching TRBD1 (5 bases). V was clipped by 0 bases and J by 7 bases, with 10 bases between them. The V gene's germline CDR1 is SGDLS and CDR2 YYNGEE. The CDR3 totals 13 residues. DNA for the CDR3: TGTGCCAGCAGCGTAGTCGGGGGATCTGGCTACACCTTC. This translates into CASSVVGGSGYTF. Supplemented by reference TRBV9 and TRBJ1-2, the full variable domain reads DSGVTQTPKHLITATGQRVTLRCSPRSGDLSVYWYQQSLDQGLQFLIQYYNGEERAKGNILERFSAQQFPDLHSELNLSSLELGDSALYFCASSVVGGSGYTFGSGTRLTVV.

This clonotype was counted ten times or more. This chain connects TRBV15 to TRBJ2-2; weak D call: TRBD2 (6 bases). Trimming took off 5 bases at V and 3 bases at J, with 10 bases between the two ends. Germline V CDR1 and CDR2: LNHNV, YYDKDF (reference sequence). This CDR3 is 14 amino acids long. The CDR3 sequence: CATSGDSDTGELFF. DNA for the CDR3: TGTGCCACCAGCGGGGACTCCGACACCGGGGAGCTGTTTTTT.

The V call is TRBV6-5, the J call TRBJ2-7, with a weak D call TRBD1 (6 bases). V was clipped by 7 bases and J by 1 base, with 23 bases between them. The CDR3 consists of 17 residues. Germline CDR1 and CDR2: MNHEY and SVGAGI. CDR3 DNA sequence: TGTGCCAGCACAACGTTTATCGGGACAACGTTTTCCTACGAGCAGTACTTC. Its protein product is CASTTFIGTTFSYEQYF.

In this sample, this clonotype turned up many times. The chain is built from TRBV2 and TRBJ2-7, with 9 bases aligning to TRBD2. This CDR3 has 15 amino acids. The V gene end was trimmed by 3 bases and the J gene end by 3 bases; junction bases not matched to a gene: 6. CDR1 is SNHLY and CDR2 is FYNNEI in the germline V gene. The CDR3 DNA reads as TGTGCCAGCAGTGATTTTCCTAGCGGGGTCTACGAGCAGTACTTC. Amino acids: CASSDFPSGVYEQYF.

Notes on this clonotype: A much bigger clone sits one base away, suggesting this may be a read error. The chain links TRBV12-3 or TRBV12-4 to TRBJ1-4; TRBD1 might be the D (6 bases). Trimming took 4 bases from V and 8 from J, leaving 14 bases between them. This CDR3 has 14 residues. CDR3 in amino acids: CASSSDSVGEKLFF. As DNA, the CDR3 is TGTGCCAGCAGTTCGGACAGTGTAGGAGAAAAACTGTTTTTT.